The next 30 T cell receptor beta chains were all read from a single sample in a study of T cell responses to AZD1222 COVID-19 vaccine. Produced via immunoSEQ multiplex PCR; TCRdb's table is partial and in-frame only. The data hold roughly 110,000 clones, with about nine tenths observed a single time. The sample here was peripheral blood, taken on day 0 of AZD1222 vaccination. The receptors were gathered from an adult in good health.

The V gene is TRBV19, the J gene TRBJ1-6; D is perhaps TRBD1 (5 bases). This CDR3 has 12 amino acids. V was trimmed by 5 bases and J by 10 bases, leaving 9 bases between them. Germline CDR1 reads LNHDA; CDR2 reads SQIVND (reference sequence). CDR3 amino acids: CASSSGGSPLHF. The CDR3 bases are TGTGCCAGTAGTTCCGGGGGGTCACCCCTCCACTTT.

The genes are TRBV9 and TRBJ1-1; D unresolved. The CDR3 contains 14 residues. Germline V gene sequence: CDR1 SGDLS, CDR2 YYNGEE. Between the trimmed V and J ends, which lost 4 bases and 3 bases, there was a span of 13 bases. The CDR3 DNA reads TGTGCCAGCAGCTTGGGGTGGGAGGACACTGAAGCTTTCTTT. Translated: CASSLGWEDTEAFF.

CDR3 bases: TGTGCCAGTAGCCAGACAGGGGGCCGCAATCAGCCCCAGCATTTT. It codes for CASSQTGGRNQPQHF. The chain has TRBV19 and TRBJ1-5, with 10 bases matching TRBD1. CDR1 and CDR2 from the germline V gene are LNHDA and SQIVND (reference sequence). With V trimmed by 6 bases and J by 2 bases, 4 bases remained unmatched. The CDR3 extends over 15 amino acids.

This sequence joins TRBV7-2 and TRBJ2-3; 8 bases map to TRBD2. The CDR3 consists of 19 residues. CDR1 SGHTA and CDR2 FQGNSA come from the germline V gene. V was clipped by 5 bases and J by 0 bases; unmatched bases: 16. CDR3 nucleotide sequence: TGTGCCAGCAGCCCCCGGGGGACGGGGGGGCCTTTTAGCACAGATACGCAGTATTTT. Protein: CASSPRGTGGPFSTDTQYF.

The chain couples TRBV5-1 to TRBJ2-5; no clear D. V lost 2 bases, J lost 3 bases, and 8 bases lay in between. This CDR3 contains 13 residues. Germline loops: CDR1 SGHRS, CDR2 YFSETQ. The CDR3, as DNA: TGCGCCAGCAGCTTCGGTGTTGAAGAGACCCAGTACTTC. This sequence encodes CASSFGVEETQYF.

The chain is built from TRBV30 and TRBJ1-5; 9 bases are a match to TRBD1. Trimming at V came to 1 base and at J to 4 bases, leaving 2 bases not matched to a gene. This CDR3 spans 14 amino acids. Germline V gene sequence: CDR1 GTSNPN, CDR2 SVGIG (reference sequence). This CDR3 is CAWSAGQGNQPQHF. As DNA, the CDR3 is TGTGCCTGGAGTGCAGGACAGGGGAATCAGCCCCAGCATTTT.

The V gene is TRBV6-2 or TRBV6-3, the J gene TRBJ2-1, with 14 bases fitting TRBD2. V lost 0 bases to trimming and J lost 7 bases; unmatched junction nucleotides: 8. CDR1 is MNHEY, CDR2 SVGEGT, per germline. This CDR3 spans 18 amino acids. In nucleotides, the CDR3 is TGTGCCAGCAGTTACTCCCGGACTAGCGGGGGGCCGGGGAATGAGCAGTTCTTC. This gives the protein CASSYSRTSGGPGNEQFF.

The gene calls are TRBV4-2 and TRBJ1-2, with 10 bases identical to TRBD1. CDR3 length: 17 amino acids. Germline values: CDR1 LGHNA, CDR2 YNFKEQ. V lost 0 bases to trimming and J lost 6 bases; unmatched junction nucleotides: 10. The CDR3 loop reads CASSQEARGQGWDGYTF. In DNA, the CDR3 is TGTGCCAGCAGCCAAGAAGCTCGGGGACAGGGGTGGGATGGCTACACCTTC.

The chain links TRBV3-1 (or the pseudogene TRBV3-2) to TRBJ2-1, with 9 bases lining up with TRBD1. In germline, CDR1 is LGHDT, CDR2 YNNKEL (reference sequence). CDR3 length: 14 amino acids. The junction had 6 bases not matched to a gene; V was cut back by 6 bases and J by 6 bases. The CDR3 DNA reads TGTGCCAGCAGGCACAGGGGGCGCCGCAATGAGCAGTTCTTC. This codes for CASRHRGRRNEQFF.

The rearrangement links TRBV7-9 to TRBJ2-5; no clear D. Trimming removed 4 bases at V and 5 bases at J, with 8 bases between. The CDR3 runs 12 residues. Per germline, CDR1 SEHNR and CDR2 FQNEAQ (reference sequence). CDR3 residues: CASSYPRETQYF. The CDR3 DNA reads as TGTGCCAGCAGCTACCCCAGGGAGACCCAGTACTTC.

The chain recombines TRBV5-4 with TRBJ1-2; 7 bases agree with TRBD1. V dropped 4 bases and J dropped 5; count of bases not matched to a gene: 14. The germline gives CDR1 SGHNT, CDR2 YYREEE (reference sequence). The CDR3 has 16 amino acids. CDR3 DNA sequence: TGTGCCAGCAGCGTACTACAGGGGAACCTACTGTATGGCTACACCTTC. Encoded protein: CASSVLQGNLLYGYTF.

In its sample, this clone was seen once. CDR3 nucleotides: TGTGCCACGCGGGACAGCGGGTACGAGCAGTACTTC. Its translation is CATRDSGYEQYF. The V gene is TRBV10-3, the J gene TRBJ2-7; TRBD1 might be the D (7 bases). CDR1 is ENHRY, CDR2 SYGVKD, per germline. This CDR3 comprises 12 residues. V was shortened by 10 bases and J by 4 bases, with 14 bases between the two germline ends.

The rearrangement links TRBV5-1 to TRBJ2-3; TRBD2 aligns across 12 bases. The CDR3 covers 15 residues. Germline loops: CDR1 SGHRS, CDR2 YFSETQ. The V gene end was trimmed by 5 bases and the J gene end by 2 bases; junction bases not matched to a gene: 3. The CDR3 nucleotides are TGCGCCAGCAGGCTAGCGGGGGGGCACACAGATACGCAGTATTTT. This sequence encodes CASRLAGGHTDTQYF.

The V gene is TRBV9, the J gene TRBJ2-1; D possibly corresponds to TRBD2 (6 bases). Deletions cut 0 bases from V and 10 bases from J, with 14 bases between. Germline CDR1 is SGDLS and CDR2 is YYNGEE. This CDR3 spans 14 amino acids. The CDR3 DNA reads TGTGCCAGCAGCGTAGATGGCTACCGGGGGGAGCAGTTCTTC. This translates into CASSVDGYRGEQFF.

The chain links TRBV7-9 to TRBJ1-6; D is uncertain. V was trimmed by 2 bases and J by 6 bases, leaving 8 bases between them. The CDR3 contains 14 residues. CDR1 SEHNR and CDR2 FQNEAQ come from the germline V gene (reference sequence). CDR3 in amino acids: CASSLLATNSPLHF. Written as DNA, the CDR3 is TGTGCCAGCAGCTTACTTGCCACTAATTCACCCCTCCACTTT.

The chain couples TRBV30 to TRBJ2-5; 12 nucleotides align to TRBD1. V trimming: 0 bases; J trimming: 4 bases; junction bases outside the gene matches: 3. The CDR3 loop spans 15 amino acids. Germline V gives CDR1 GTSNPN, CDR2 SVGIG (reference sequence). The CDR3 nucleotides are TGTGCCTGGAGTGTATGGGACAGGGGGCGAGAGACCCAGTACTTC. Translated, it gives CAWSVWDRGRETQYF.

J is TRBJ1-6 and V is TRBV28; the match to TRBD1 covers 8 bases. In germline, CDR1 is MDHEN, CDR2 SYDVKM. CDR3 length equals 15 residues. With V trimmed by 7 bases and J by 5 bases, 7 bases remained unmatched. DNA for the CDR3: TGTGCCAGCAACTTACCGGACAGGGATAATTCACCCCTCCACTTT. Its translation: CASNLPDRDNSPLHF.

The CDR3 sequence is CASNAEASYGYTF. CDR3 nucleotide sequence: TGTGCCAGCAACGCCGAGGCGAGCTATGGCTACACCTTC. The chain links TRBV7-9 to TRBJ1-2, with unresolved D. The V and J ends lost 7 bases and 4 bases respectively, with 13 bases between them. The CDR3 is 13 amino acids. Per the germline V gene, CDR1 is SEHNR and CDR2 is FQNEAQ (reference sequence).

This chain connects TRBV7-9 to TRBJ2-7, with 7 bases fitting TRBD1. Trimming cost V 5 bases and J 0 bases; bases outside gene matches: 7. Germline loops: CDR1 SEHNR, CDR2 FQNEAQ (reference sequence). The CDR3 runs 15 residues. This CDR3 is CASSLTGTASYEQYF. CDR3 DNA sequence: TGTGCCAGCAGCCTCACCGGGACAGCCTCCTACGAGCAGTACTTC.

V gene TRBV3-1 (or the pseudogene TRBV3-2) combines with J gene TRBJ1-1; 8 bases match TRBD1. The trim removed 1 base at V and 1 base at J, leaving 5 bases unmatched. The CDR3 sequence is 16 residues long. The germline V gene encodes CDR1 LGHDT and CDR2 YNNKEL (reference sequence). DNA of the CDR3: TGTGCCAGCAGCCAAGCTAACAGGGGGAGGAACACTGAAGCTTTCTTT. This encodes CASSQANRGRNTEAFF.

J is TRBJ1-1 and V is TRBV7-3, with D perhaps matching TRBD1 (6 bases). Per germline, CDR1 SGHTA and CDR2 FQGTGA. This CDR3 is built from 15 residues. Deletions cut 5 bases from V and 4 bases from J, with 17 bases between. CDR3 DNA: TGTGCCAGCAGCCCCCGCCCCGGGGGCGGCACTGAAGCTTTCTTT. Its protein is CASSPRPGGGTEAFF. The full variable domain, in which reference TRBV7-3 and TRBJ1-1 provide the parts outside the CDR3, is GAGVSQTPSNKVTEKGKYVELRCDPISGHTALYWYRQSLGQGPEFLIYFQGTGAADDSGLPNDRFFAVRPEGSVSTLKIQRTERGDSAVYLCASSPRPGGGTEAFFGQGTRLTVV.

The V and J genes are TRBV7-2 and TRBJ2-7, with TRBD2 matching over 8 bases. With V trimmed by 1 base and J by 6 bases, 5 bases remained unmatched. Germline CDR1 is SGHTA and CDR2 is FQGNSA. The CDR3 runs 14 residues. CDR3 sequence (DNA): TGTGCCAGCAGCTTAGGAGGTAGCGGGGCCGAGCAGTACTTC. This gives the protein CASSLGGSGAEQYF. Together with reference TRBV7-2 and TRBJ2-7, the CDR3 gives the full variable domain: GAGVSQSPSNKVTEKGKDVELRCDPISGHTALYWYRQSLGQGLEFLIYFQGNSAPDKSGLPSDRFSAERTGGSVSTLTIQRTQQEDSAVYLCASSLGGSGAEQYFGPGTRLTVT.

The chain carries TRBV7-9 and TRBJ2-3; D is ambiguous. The germline V gene has CDR1 SEHNR and CDR2 FQNEAQ (reference sequence). This CDR3 has 14 amino acids. The V and J ends lost 0 bases and 2 bases respectively, with 6 bases between them. CDR3: CASSLAVTTDTQYF. CDR3 DNA: TGTGCCAGCAGCTTAGCCGTCACCACAGATACGCAGTATTTT. The whole variable domain, filled in from reference TRBV7-9 and TRBJ2-3, reads DTGVSQNPRHKITKRGQNVTFRCDPISEHNRLYWYRQTLGQGPEFLTYFQNEAQLEKSRLLSDRFSAERPKGSFSTLEIQRTEQGDSAMYLCASSLAVTTDTQYFGPGTRLTVL.

The chain employs TRBV28 and TRBJ1-2; D ambiguous. Trimming took off 7 bases at V and 0 bases at J, with 12 bases between the two ends. In germline, CDR1 is MDHEN, CDR2 SYDVKM. The CDR3 sequence is 14 residues long. The DNA of the CDR3 is TGTGCCAGCACCACCCCGTTAGCTAACTATGGCTACACCTTC. It encodes CASTTPLANYGYTF.

This chain connects TRBV29-1 to TRBJ2-2; the D gene is possibly TRBD1 (6 bases). Trimming cost V 5 bases and J 7 bases, with 14 bases left between them. From germline, CDR1 is SQVTM and CDR2 ANQGSEA. CDR3 length: 13 residues. As DNA, the CDR3 is TGCAGCGTTAGGTACAGGGCGGACGGGGAGCTGTTTTTT. Its translation is CSVRYRADGELFF.

The chain is built from TRBV7-9 and TRBJ1-2, with D perhaps matching TRBD1 (6 bases). The CDR3 sequence is 15 residues long. Per germline, CDR1 SEHNR and CDR2 FQNEAQ (reference sequence). Between the trimmed V and J ends, which lost 7 bases and 4 bases, there was a span of 19 bases. The CDR3, as DNA: TGTGCCAGCACCCCAGGAGGGGGGGTCTCCTATGGCTACACCTTC. This codes for CASTPGGGVSYGYTF.

With respect to this clone: One end of the junction varies from germline; a read error may be responsible. The V gene is TRBV7-7, the J gene TRBJ2-5; D possibly corresponds to TRBD1 (5 bases). This CDR3 has 15 amino acids. In germline, CDR1 is SSHAT, CDR2 FNYEAQ (reference sequence). CDR3 nucleotide sequence: TGTGCTAGCAGCTTAGGGCAGGGTTTTAAAGAGACCCAGTACTTC. It specifies CASSLGQGFKETQYF.

The DNA of the CDR3 is TGCAGTGCTAGTAGGGACAGCATGTTTAACACTGAAGCTTTCTTT. As protein: CSASRDSMFNTEAFF. The chain combines TRBV20-1 with TRBJ1-1, with 7 bases matching TRBD1. Germline CDR1 and CDR2: DFQATT and SNEGSKA (reference sequence). The CDR3 totals 15 residues. With V trimmed by 3 bases and J by 2 bases, 9 bases remained unmatched.

The chain has TRBV7-9 and TRBJ2-6, with D possibly TRBD2 on 6 matching bases. From germline, CDR1 is SEHNR and CDR2 FQNEAQ (reference sequence). This CDR3 is 17 amino acids long. V shed 7 bases and J shed 3 bases, with 19 bases lying between them. The DNA of the CDR3 is TGTGCCAGCAATTTAGGTACGGAGGGACTTGGGGCCAACGTCCTGACTTTC. This gives the protein CASNLGTEGLGANVLTF.

The chain joins TRBV7-8 to TRBJ2-5; 9 nucleotides match TRBD1. The CDR3 is 16 residues long. CDR1 and CDR2 (germline): SGHVS, FQNEAQ. J lost 4 bases, V lost 3 bases, and 9 bases had no gene match. CDR3 amino acids: CASSFRQGGQGETQYF. In DNA, the CDR3 is TGTGCCAGCAGCTTCAGACAGGGGGGACAAGGAGAGACCCAGTACTTC.